This TCR beta chain was profiled in a study of OX40 agonist ivuxolimab in advanced cancers. In the study overall: An agonistic human IgG2 monoclonal antibody against OX40 (CD134) was given. Having had anti-PD-1, anti-PD-L1 or anti-CTLA-4 therapy before was allowed, and roughly 39% had some.

Only in-frame clones appear in the TCRdb table, and some are missing; sequencing was by immunoSEQ multiplex PCR. The table has 65,000 to 100,000 clones, approximately 86% seen once. Looked up from germline, CDR1 is MRHNA and CDR2 is SNTAGT. This CDR3 region has 13 residues. V lost 3 bases to trimming and J lost 11 bases, with 13 bases between them. General observations from the study: Relatively little clonal expansion, among the lowest observed, appeared in partial responders at 0.1-3.0 mg/kg.

The cohort excluded patients with autoimmune disease history or systemic immunosuppression. As for this clone: Its matching antigen is unknown.

The rearrangement joins TRBV6-4 to TRBJ1-4; D is undetermined. The TCR was taken from an adult with an advanced solid tumor such as melanoma, head and neck, liver or kidney cancer. Sequencing was performed on CD4+ or CD8+ T cells sorted from blood, taken in a trial of the OX40 agonist ivuxolimab. The CDR3 nucleotides are TGTGCCAGCAGTGAGAGCCCGCGCGGGAAACTGTTTTTT. Translated: CASSESPRGKLFF.